A selection of T cell receptor beta chains follows, all from one sample in a study of shared clonotypes between healthy human individuals. TCRdb's copy holds only in-frame clones and misses some; the assay was immunoSEQ multiplex PCR. Of roughly 2,300,000 clones listed, roughly 92% were seen once; the top ten hold around 0.38%. Material: naive CD4+ T cells from PBMCs. The receptor source for this set is a man younger than 30 in good health. Some clones in this sample may be carry-over from other donors' samples. The CDR3 runs from the conserved cysteine through the conserved F or W. A D gene is named only where the DNA matches it firmly. The size entry is marked missing in some rows and otherwise reads once, few, many or a size class.

V: TRBV18
J: TRBJ1-2
D: .
size: few
DNA: TGTGCCAGCTCACCGGACAGCAACTATGGCTACACCTTC
CDR3: CASSPDSNYGYTF

V: TRBV6-5
J: TRBJ1-1
D: TRBD1
size: .
DNA: TGTGCCTCCAACAGGGGGATAGAGAAGAACACTGAAGCTTTCTTT
CDR3: CASNRGIEKNTEAFF

V: TRBV5-6
J: TRBJ1-5
D: TRBD1
size: .
DNA: TGTGCCAGCAGCGCCCGGGACAGTGCGGGTATGGCCCAGCATTTT
CDR3: CASSARDSAGMAQHF

V: TRBV18
J: TRBJ1-1
D: .
size: .
DNA: TGTGCCAGCTCACTCGGGACCCTGAACACTGAAGCTTTCTTT
CDR3: CASSLGTLNTEAFF

V: TRBV7-2
J: TRBJ2-2
D: TRBD1
size: .
DNA: TGTGCCAGCAGCTTAGGGGCAGGGGGCACCGGGGAGCTGTTTTTT
CDR3: CASSLGAGGTGELFF

V: TRBV5-4
J: TRBJ2-1
D: TRBD2
size: .
DNA: TGTGCCAGCAGCGTTAAGGGACTAGCGGGAGAAGAGCAGTTCTTC
CDR3: CASSVKGLAGEEQFF

V: TRBV20-1
J: TRBJ1-1
D: .
size: .
DNA: TGCAGTGCTATCGGTCGGGTCGAAGCTTTCTTT
CDR3: CSAIGRVEAFF

V: TRBV5-5
J: TRBJ2-7
D: .
size: .
DNA: TGTGCCAGCAGCTTTACTAGCAGACTCTACGAGCAGTACTTC
CDR3: CASSFTSRLYEQYF

V: TRBV5-1
J: TRBJ2-5
D: TRBD1
size: .
DNA: TGCGCCAGCAGTCTCAAACCCGGGACAGGCGTTCAAGAGACCCAGTACTTC
CDR3: CASSLKPGTGVQETQYF

V: TRBV5-3
J: TRBJ2-7
D: TRBD1
size: .
DNA: TGTGCCAGAAGCTTGGGGCCGGGACAGGGACCCTACGAGCAGTACTTC
CDR3: CARSLGPGQGPYEQYF

V: TRBV5-1
J: TRBJ2-5
D: .
size: .
DNA: TGCGCCAGCAGCCCCGGGTCCCAAGAGACCCAGTACTTC
CDR3: CASSPGSQETQYF

V: TRBV28
J: TRBJ1-5
D: .
size: .
DNA: TGTGCCAGCAGTTTAGGTAATCAGCCCCAGCATTTT
CDR3: CASSLGNQPQHF

V: TRBV5-4
J: TRBJ2-7
D: TRBD1
size: .
DNA: TGTGCCAGCAGCGTAGACAGGGCGCGGGAGCAGTACTTC
CDR3: CASSVDRAREQYF

V: TRBV5-6
J: TRBJ2-7
D: .
size: .
DNA: TGTGCCAGCAGCCTTAGGACGTCCCACGAGCAGTACTTC
CDR3: CASSLRTSHEQYF

V: TRBV5-4
J: TRBJ1-5
D: TRBD1
size: once
DNA: TGTGCCAGCAGCTTCGGGACAGGGAATCAGCCCCAGCATTTT
CDR3: CASSFGTGNQPQHF

V: TRBV9
J: TRBJ1-1
D: TRBD1
size: once
DNA: TGTGCCAGCGGACGGACAGGGGTGAACACTGAAGCTTTCTTT
CDR3: CASGRTGVNTEAFF

V: TRBV6-5
J: TRBJ2-3
D: TRBD2
size: .
DNA: TGTGCCAGCAGGAGACTAGCGGTTAGCACAGATACGCAGTATTTT
CDR3: CASRRLAVSTDTQYF

V: TRBV5-1
J: TRBJ2-1
D: .
size: .
DNA: TGCGCCAGCAGCTTGGTCGCGGGAAAGTACAATGAGCAGTTCTTC
CDR3: CASSLVAGKYNEQFF

V: TRBV5-4
J: TRBJ2-1
D: TRBD2
size: .
DNA: TGTGCCACCCTCTTAGCGGGAGGGAGTAATGAGCAGTTCTTC
CDR3: CATLLAGGSNEQFF

V: TRBV5-1
J: TRBJ2-2
D: .
size: .
DNA: TGCGCCAGCAGCTTGGGACAAAACACCGGGGAGCTGTTTTTT
CDR3: CASSLGQNTGELFF

V: TRBV30
J: TRBJ2-7
D: TRBD2
size: once
DNA: TGTGCCTGGAGTAGTCCGGGACTAGCGGGAGGGCCGGAGGAGCAGTACTTC
CDR3: CAWSSPGLAGGPEEQYF

V: TRBV5-1
J: TRBJ1-4
D: .
size: .
DNA: TGCGCCAGCAGCTACACGCTCACTTCAGTAGAAAAACTGTTTTTT
CDR3: CASSYTLTSVEKLFF

V: TRBV28
J: TRBJ2-7
D: .
size: .
DNA: TGTGCCAGCAGTTCCCTAGGAGAGGCAGGTACCTACGAGCAGTACTTC
CDR3: CASSSLGEAGTYEQYF

V: TRBV5-1
J: TRBJ2-5
D: .
size: .
DNA: TGCGCCAGCAGCTTGGGCAGGGAGACCCAGTACTTC
CDR3: CASSLGRETQYF

V: TRBV7-9
J: TRBJ2-6
D: .
size: .
DNA: TGTGCCACCACGGTGGGGGTCTCTGGGGCCAACGTCCTGACTTTC
CDR3: CATTVGVSGANVLTF

V: TRBV28
J: TRBJ1-3
D: .
size: .
DNA: TGTGCCAGCAGGATCCTGGGAAACACCATATATTTT
CDR3: CASRILGNTIYF

V: TRBV7-2
J: TRBJ1-5
D: .
size: .
DNA: TGTGCCAGCAGCTTAGAGGCCCTAGGGAATCAGCCCCAGCATTTT
CDR3: CASSLEALGNQPQHF